This TCR beta chain was recorded in a study of T cell repertoires in ileal Crohn's disease. TCRdb keeps only in-frame clones here, not all; method: immunoSEQ multiplex PCR. The data show 12,000 to 15,000 clones, around four fifths seen once. This CDR3 spans 13 amino acids. In germline, CDR1 is MNHNS, CDR2 SASEGT. J gave up 6 bases and V 5 bases, and 7 bases lay outside the gene matches. Specimen: ileal tissue. This receptor was identified in an adult with Crohn's disease. The rearrangement links TRBV6-1 to TRBJ2-7; TRBD2 matches 7 bases. Here the CDR3 DNA reads TGTGCCAGCAGTTCGACTAGCTCCCCCGAGCAGTACTTC. It codes for CASSSTSSPEQYF.